This entry lists 17 T cell receptor beta chains sequenced from one sample in a study of T cells in Graves' hyperthyroidism and ophthalmopathy. The source material, RNA transcripts, was used to amplify TCR beta CDR3 regions. TCR CDR3 underwent first-round RT-PCR with the HTBI primer set. From the multiplex PCR reads, TCRdb called clonotypes with MiXCR, one entry per CDR3 protein. The repertoire holds 650,000 to 750,000 distinct CDR3 sequences, with approximately 15% as singletons. Sequenced material: blood. These TCRs come from a woman under 30 with Graves' hyperthyroidism.

Worth noting for this clonotype: A much larger clone differs by one base, so this may be a read error. V is TRBV6-1 and J is TRBJ2-3; D unresolved. Per germline, CDR1 MNHNS and CDR2 SASEGT. The V end lost 7 bases, the J end lost 3 bases, and 17 bases lay between the germline ends. The CDR3 loop spans 15 amino acids. The CDR3 sequence is CASTHATEATDTQYF. The CDR3 nucleotides are TGTGCCAGCACCCACGCAACCGAGGCTACAGATACGCAGTATTTT.

This clonotype has at least ten counts. The chain carries TRBV7-3 and TRBJ2-1; D may match TRBD1 or TRBD2 (5 bases each). The V gene lost 5 bases and the J gene lost 9 bases, with 17 bases spanning the gap. The length of the CDR3 is 14 residues. CDR1 is SGHTA, CDR2 FQGTGA, per germline. The CDR3 sequence: CASSPTSGPREQFF. CDR3 coding DNA: TGTGCCAGCAGCCCAACCTCGGGACCTCGTGAGCAGTTCTTC. Based on the CDR3 plus reference TRBV7-3 and TRBJ2-1, the full variable domain is GAGVSQTPSNKVTEKGKYVELRCDPISGHTALYWYRQSLGQGPEFLIYFQGTGAADDSGLPNDRFFAVRPEGSVSTLKIQRTERGDSAVYLCASSPTSGPREQFFGPGTRLTVL.

This clonotype came up many times. This sequence joins TRBV20-1 and TRBJ2-7; 9 bases are shared with TRBD1. J was trimmed by 1 base and V by 3 bases; bases with no gene match: 7. CDR3 length: 15 residues. Germline lookup yields CDR1 DFQATT and CDR2 SNEGSKA (reference sequence). The CDR3 loop is CSARGLGQGSYEQYF. The DNA of the CDR3 is TGCAGTGCTAGGGGGTTGGGACAGGGATCCTACGAGCAGTACTTC.

This chain uses TRBV20-1 with TRBJ1-6; TRBD1 matches at 7 bases. CDR3 length: 16 residues. J lost 7 bases, V lost 1 base, and 10 bases had no gene match. CDR1 is DFQATT, CDR2 SNEGSKA, per germline (reference sequence). The DNA for the CDR3 is TGCAGTGCTAGAGGCGGGACAGCTCTGCTAAATTCACCCCTCCACTTT. As protein: CSARGGTALLNSPLHF.

The count of this clonotype is one. This rearrangement joins TRBV10-2 to TRBJ1-3; D may be TRBD1 (5 bases). This CDR3 has 16 residues. V shed 2 bases and J shed 2 bases, with 13 bases lying between them. Germline lookup yields CDR1 WSHSY and CDR2 SAAADI. The CDR3 DNA sequence: TGCGCCAGCAGTGAGGTAGGGGTAGCGACTGGAAACACCATATATTTT. This sequence encodes CASSEVGVATGNTIYF.

This clonotype was seen at least ten times. The chain is built from TRBV20-1 and TRBJ2-1; 9 nucleotides match TRBD1. J was trimmed by 9 bases and V by 6 bases; bases with no gene match: 12. The CDR3 runs to 14 residues. Germline V lookup: CDR1 DFQATT, CDR2 SNEGSKA (reference sequence). CDR3: CSAANRGLLGEQFF. In DNA form, the CDR3 reads TGCAGTGCGGCGAACAGGGGGCTGTTAGGTGAGCAGTTCTTC.

This clonotype was observed at least ten times. The chain employs TRBV5-8 and TRBJ2-1; no clear D gene. The CDR3 loop spans 14 amino acids. From germline, CDR1 is SGHTS and CDR2 YDEGEE. Trimming took 2 bases from V and 4 from J, leaving 10 bases between them. The CDR3 sequence is CASSFPAAYNEQFF. CDR3 sequence (DNA): TGTGCCAGCAGCTTCCCCGCAGCGTACAATGAGCAGTTCTTC.

At least ten counts were recorded for this clonotype. In DNA, the CDR3 is TGTGCCAGCAGCCAAGATTGGTGGAGCGGGAGGGGCTACAATGAGCAGTTCTTC. This gives the protein CASSQDWWSGRGYNEQFF. The chain uses TRBV14 and TRBJ2-1, with 10 bases identical to TRBD2. This CDR3 spans 18 amino acids. Germline loops: CDR1 SGHDN, CDR2 FVKESK. The J segment lost 3 bases and the V segment lost 0 bases, leaving 8 bases of the junction unmatched.

This clonotype has a count of ten or more. An end of the junction does not agree with germline; a read error may underlie this. This sequence joins TRBV28 and TRBJ2-7, with D tentatively TRBD1 or TRBD2 (7 bases each). The CDR3 consists of 15 residues. Germline CDR1 reads MDHEN; CDR2 reads SYDVKM. The CDR3 region is CASSLGQGGSYGQYF. The CDR3 DNA reads as TGTGCCAGCAGTTTAGGTCAGGGGGGGTCCTACGGGCAGTACTTC.

The V gene is TRBV20-1, the J gene TRBJ2-1; 7 bases fit TRBD1. Trimming removed 1 base from V and 8 bases from J; junction bases left unmatched: 5. Germline assignment: CDR1 DFQATT and CDR2 SNEGSKA (reference sequence). This CDR3 is built from 13 residues. The CDR3 DNA follows: TGCAGTGCTAGAGCAACAGGGGTGGATGAGCAGTTCTTC. Translation gives CSARATGVDEQFF.

This clonotype came up many times. The genes are TRBV16 and TRBJ2-3, with 8 bases aligning to TRBD2. Trimming cost V 3 bases and J 2 bases; bases outside gene matches: 13. The germline gives CDR1 KGHSY, CDR2 FQNENV. The CDR3 loop spans 18 amino acids. Here the CDR3 reads CASSHGGRQAGVTDTQYF. CDR3 DNA sequence: TGTGCCAGCAGCCACGGGGGGCGTCAAGCGGGAGTCACAGATACGCAGTATTTT.

The rearrangement links TRBV6-2 or TRBV6-3 to TRBJ2-1; 10 bases fit TRBD1. The junction had 12 bases not matched to a gene; V was cut back by 6 bases and J by 7 bases. Per the germline V gene, CDR1 is MNHEY and CDR2 is SVGEGT. This CDR3 comprises 16 residues. The CDR3, as DNA: TGTGCCAGCAGAGCACAAGACAGGGGGCGGTGGAATGAGCAGTTCTTC. Amino acids: CASRAQDRGRWNEQFF.

This clonotype was counted ten times or more. The rearrangement links TRBV6-1 to TRBJ1-5; D unclear. Germline V gene lookup returns CDR1 MNHNS and CDR2 SASEGT. With 10 bases removed from V and 0 bases from J, the gap between germline ends came to 22 bases. This CDR3 comprises 17 residues. The CDR3 region has the DNA TGTGCCACCAACCCTCCTAATGGACGGTATAGCAATCAGCCCCAGCATTTT. Its protein product is CATNPPNGRYSNQPQHF.

This clonotype was seen ten or more times. The chain uses TRBV20-1 and TRBJ2-7; TRBD2 matches 11 bases. The CDR3 is 14 amino acids. Germline CDR1 reads DFQATT; CDR2 reads SNEGSKA (reference sequence). The junction had 5 bases not matched to a gene; V was cut back by 3 bases and J by 4 bases. CDR3 sequence: CSASPGLAAYEQYF. CDR3 DNA sequence: TGCAGTGCTAGTCCGGGACTAGCGGCATACGAGCAGTACTTC.

This sequence joins TRBV9 and TRBJ2-1; 15 bases map to TRBD2. V lost 0 bases, J lost 1 base, and 8 bases stayed unmatched. The CDR3 is made up of 20 amino acids. Germline-derived CDR1 and CDR2 are SGDLS and YYNGEE. Written as DNA, the CDR3 is TGTGCCAGCAGCGTAGGGACTAGCGGGAGGGCAATCTCGTCCTACAATGAGCAGTTCTTC. Protein: CASSVGTSGRAISSYNEQFF.

This clonotype was seen at least ten times. This chain links TRBV2 with TRBJ2-5; perhaps D is TRBD1 or TRBD2 (5 bases each). The V end was cut by 4 bases, the J end by 5 bases, with 8 bases between. The CDR3 has 12 amino acids. CDR1 is SNHLY and CDR2 is FYNNEI in the germline V gene. The DNA of the CDR3 is TGTGCCAGCAGTGGTTGGGGGGAGACCCAGTACTTC. It specifies CASSGWGETQYF.

This clonotype has just a few counts. The V call is TRBV6-5, the J call TRBJ2-7, with 10 nucleotides matching TRBD2. The germline V gene has CDR1 MNHEY and CDR2 SVGAGI. This CDR3 region has 15 residues. J lost 7 bases, V lost 4 bases, and 10 bases had no gene match. In DNA, the CDR3 is TGTGCCAGCAGTTCTGGACTAGCGGAAGCAGAGGAGCAGTACTTC. It is translated as CASSSGLAEAEEQYF.